The 18 T cell receptor beta chains presented below share a single source sample, sequenced in a study of shared clonotypes between healthy human individuals. Sequenced by immunoSEQ multiplex PCR; TCRdb stores in-frame clones only, minus some. In the table there are approximately 2.3 million clones, 85% to 95% of which are singletons. The sample was naive CD4+ T cells from PBMCs. The subset here: CD45RA+ positively selected. The receptors stem from a man aged 18 to 29 in good health. Some clones in this sample may be carry-over from other donors' samples.

The V and J genes are TRBV7-9 and TRBJ1-1, with D maybe TRBD1 (5 bases). V lost 5 bases to trimming and J lost 4 bases, with 14 bases between them. CDR1 and CDR2 (germline): SEHNR, FQNEAQ (reference sequence). There are 14 residues in the CDR3. The CDR3 nucleotides are TGTGCCAGCAGCCGAGGGGAGAGAAGCACTGAAGCTTTCTTT. It translates to CASSRGERSTEAFF.

This chain joins TRBV5-4 and TRBJ2-3, with TRBD1 matching 11 bases. This CDR3 contains 16 residues. From germline, CDR1 is SGHNT and CDR2 YYREEE (reference sequence). J was trimmed by 2 bases and V by 4 bases; bases with no gene match: 6. In DNA form, the CDR3 reads TGTGCCAGCAGCCTCCGGACAGGGGGCTTCACAGATACGCAGTATTTT. Amino acid sequence: CASSLRTGGFTDTQYF.

The rearrangement uses TRBV7-2 and TRBJ2-6; D is unclear. The length of the CDR3 is 12 residues. Germline loops: CDR1 SGHTA, CDR2 FQGNSA. The V end was cut by 6 bases, the J end by 2 bases, with 2 bases between. Here the CDR3 DNA reads TGTGCCAGCAGGCCTGGGGCCAACGTCCTGACTTTC. Translating it yields CASRPGANVLTF.

This clone was observed a single time. The rearrangement uses TRBV21-1 and TRBJ2-4; TRBD1 reflects the table's D call only, with no check against the DNA. TRBV21-1 is a recognized pseudogene. The CDR3 has 21 residues. The chain's CDR3 is CASSKGGYGTPTLLAKNIQYF. The CDR3 DNA reads as TGTGCCAGCAGCAAAGGAGGGTACGGGACACCAACCCTTCTAGCCAAAAACATTCAGTACTTC.

V usage is TRBV7-2 and J usage is TRBJ2-1; 7 bases match TRBD2. In germline, CDR1 is SGHTA, CDR2 FQGNSA. This CDR3 contains 16 residues. After removal of 3 bases from V and 0 bases from J, the junction contained 5 bases not matched to a gene. This chain's CDR3 is CASSFLPSGSYNEQFF. DNA of the CDR3: TGTGCCAGCAGCTTTTTACCTAGCGGCTCCTACAATGAGCAGTTCTTC.

The V call is TRBV19, the J call TRBJ2-7; 7 nucleotides agree with TRBD1. This CDR3 spans 14 amino acids. Trimming removed 5 bases from V and 2 bases from J; junction bases left unmatched: 6. CDR1 and CDR2 from the germline V gene are LNHDA and SQIVND (reference sequence). The CDR3 sequence is CASSVNRGPYEQYF. The CDR3 DNA reads TGTGCCAGTAGTGTGAACAGGGGCCCCTACGAGCAGTACTTC.

The gene calls are TRBV28 and TRBJ2-2, with D possibly TRBD1 on 6 matching bases. The V gene lost 6 bases and the J gene lost 5 bases, with 10 bases spanning the gap. This CDR3 is built from 13 residues. CDR1 MDHEN and CDR2 SYDVKM come from the germline V gene. The CDR3 DNA reads TGTGCCAGCAGGGAAGGGGGTACCGGGGAGCTGTTTTTT. It encodes CASREGGTGELFF. Variable domain in full (rest from reference TRBV28 and TRBJ2-2): DVKVTQSSRYLVKRTGEKVFLECVQDMDHENMFWYRQDPGLGLRLIYFSYDVKMKEKGDIPEGYSVSREKKERFSLILESASTNQTSMYLCASREGGTGELFFGEGSRLTVL.

The J gene is TRBJ2-5, the V gene TRBV5-4, with D possibly matching TRBD2 (6 bases). The CDR3 is 16 amino acids. V gave up 1 base and J gave up 4 bases, with 17 bases separating them. Germline V gene sequence: CDR1 SGHNT, CDR2 YYREEE (reference sequence). CDR3 sequence reads: CASSLSVAALGETQYF. CDR3 in DNA: TGTGCCAGCAGCTTGTCCGTAGCGGCTTTGGGAGAGACCCAGTACTTC.

The chain uses TRBV2 and TRBJ2-4; D remains ambiguous. Germline loops: CDR1 SNHLY, CDR2 FYNNEI. V lost 7 bases to trimming and J lost 4 bases, with 14 bases between them. This CDR3 is built from 14 residues. CDR3 in amino acids: CASTLRQEKNIQYF. In DNA form, the CDR3 reads TGTGCCAGCACCCTGAGGCAAGAGAAAAACATTCAGTACTTC.

The chain couples TRBV5-4 to TRBJ2-3; a possible D gene is TRBD2 (6 bases). Germline CDR1 reads SGHNT; CDR2 reads YYREEE (reference sequence). This CDR3 is 14 amino acids long. Trimming removed 0 bases at V and 4 bases at J, with 9 bases between. The CDR3 spells CASSLAGRADTQYF. The CDR3 DNA reads as TGTGCCAGCAGCTTGGCCGGGAGAGCAGATACGCAGTATTTT.

The chain uses TRBV7-9 and TRBJ2-1, with 8 positions matching TRBD2. The length of the CDR3 is 15 residues. V dropped 6 bases and J dropped 11; count of bases not matched to a gene: 15. Germline CDR1 and CDR2: SEHNR and FQNEAQ (reference sequence). CDR3 DNA: TGTGCCAGCAGTTCCGCGGGAGGCCCTCTAGGGAAGCAGTTCTTC. Its protein product is CASSSAGGPLGKQFF.

This chain uses TRBV7-9 with TRBJ2-1; 11 positions match TRBD2. Germline loops: CDR1 SEHNR, CDR2 FQNEAQ (reference sequence). This CDR3 comprises 18 residues. Trimming cost V 2 bases and J 0 bases; bases outside gene matches: 6. The CDR3 DNA sequence: TGTGCCAGCAGCTTAAGTCTAGCGGGAGGTAGCTCCTACAATGAGCAGTTCTTC. Encoded protein: CASSLSLAGGSSYNEQFF.

This chain links TRBV19 with TRBJ2-7, with D perhaps matching TRBD1 (6 bases). CDR3 length: 14 residues. Looked up from germline, CDR1 is LNHDA and CDR2 is SQIVND (reference sequence). V was trimmed by 3 bases and J by 2 bases, leaving 11 bases between them. The CDR3 is CASSIRDKAYEQYF. CDR3 DNA: TGTGCCAGTAGTATTCGGGACAAAGCCTACGAGCAGTACTTC.

The V and J genes are TRBV19 and TRBJ2-1; D is uncertain. The V gene's germline CDR1 is LNHDA and CDR2 SQIVND (reference sequence). The CDR3 covers 16 residues. V lost 6 bases to trimming and J lost 4 bases, with 19 bases between them. CDR3 nucleotides: TGTGCCAGTAGGTCGCTTACCCGCGCCCTTTACAATGAGCAGTTCTTC. Translating gives CASRSLTRALYNEQFF.

This chain joins TRBV29-1 and TRBJ2-5; TRBD1 agrees at 9 bases. The CDR3 covers 14 residues. Germline V gene sequence: CDR1 SQVTM, CDR2 ANQGSEA. Germline trimming cut 4 bases from V and 5 bases from J; bases unmatched to any gene: 8. The CDR3 sequence is CSVVRTGAMETQYF. In nucleotides, the CDR3 is TGCAGCGTTGTCCGGACAGGGGCCATGGAGACCCAGTACTTC.

The V and J genes are TRBV7-2 and TRBJ1-3, with D unresolved. The CDR3 sequence is 15 residues long. The germline V and J ends were trimmed by 1 base and 6 bases, with 13 bases remaining between them. Germline loops: CDR1 SGHTA, CDR2 FQGNSA. As DNA, the CDR3 is TGTGCCAGCAGCTTAGTGGCGGCCCGGGAAAACACCATATATTTT. This codes for CASSLVAARENTIYF.

CDR3 DNA: TGTGCCAGCAGAGCAGGGCCGGCTAATGAAAAACTGTTTTTT. Encoded protein: CASRAGPANEKLFF. The chain combines TRBV6-5 with TRBJ1-4; perhaps TRBD1 as D (5 bases). Trimming took 6 bases from V and 3 from J, leaving 11 bases between them. The CDR3 is 14 amino acids. Looked up from germline, CDR1 is MNHEY and CDR2 is SVGAGI.

This clone was seen once. V usage is TRBV28 and J usage is TRBJ2-3, with 7 bases identical to TRBD2. The V gene's germline CDR1 is MDHEN and CDR2 SYDVKM. The CDR3 sequence is 15 residues long. J gave up 2 bases and V 3 bases, and 5 bases lay outside the gene matches. The CDR3 region is CASSFWGRDTDTQYF. CDR3 sequence (DNA): TGTGCCAGCAGTTTTTGGGGGAGGGACACAGATACGCAGTATTTT.